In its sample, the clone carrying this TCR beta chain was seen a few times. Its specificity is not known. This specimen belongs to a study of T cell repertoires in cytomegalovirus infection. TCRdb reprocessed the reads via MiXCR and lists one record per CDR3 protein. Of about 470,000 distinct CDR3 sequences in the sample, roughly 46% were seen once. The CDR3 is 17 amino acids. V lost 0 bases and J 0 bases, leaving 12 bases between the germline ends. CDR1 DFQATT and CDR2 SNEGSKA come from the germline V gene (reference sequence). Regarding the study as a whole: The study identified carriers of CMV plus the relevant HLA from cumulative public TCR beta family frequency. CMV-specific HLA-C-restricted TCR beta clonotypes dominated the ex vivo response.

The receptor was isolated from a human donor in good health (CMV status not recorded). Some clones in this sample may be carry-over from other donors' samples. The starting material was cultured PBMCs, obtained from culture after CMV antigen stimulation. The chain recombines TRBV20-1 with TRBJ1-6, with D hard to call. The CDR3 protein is CSARDGAVSSYNSPLHF. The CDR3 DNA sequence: TGCAGTGCTAGAGACGGCGCCGTGAGCTCCTATAATTCACCCCTCCACTTT.